This TCR beta chain was sequenced in a study of cytomegalovirus exposure and HLA in healthy donors. Germline V gives CDR1 MNHEY, CDR2 SMNVEV (reference sequence). The CDR3 sequence is 21 residues long. Trimming removed 1 base from V and 4 bases from J; junction bases left unmatched: 14. The PCR made use of 60 Vbeta and 13 Jbeta primers. Sequenced by immunoSEQ multiplex PCR; TCRdb stores in-frame clones only, minus some. Altogether fewer than 250,000 clones are present, more than 65% being singletons, with the ten largest covering roughly 3.2%. Sequenced material: PBMCs. This receptor was obtained from a man aged 35-49 years in good health and CMV-seropositive. The chain carries TRBV27 and TRBJ2-1; 15 positions agree with TRBD2. CDR3 in amino acids: CASSLFPGLAGGLSSYNEQFF. In DNA form, the CDR3 reads TGTGCCAGCAGTTTATTCCCGGGACTAGCGGGAGGTCTCTCCTCTTACAATGAGCAGTTCTTC.